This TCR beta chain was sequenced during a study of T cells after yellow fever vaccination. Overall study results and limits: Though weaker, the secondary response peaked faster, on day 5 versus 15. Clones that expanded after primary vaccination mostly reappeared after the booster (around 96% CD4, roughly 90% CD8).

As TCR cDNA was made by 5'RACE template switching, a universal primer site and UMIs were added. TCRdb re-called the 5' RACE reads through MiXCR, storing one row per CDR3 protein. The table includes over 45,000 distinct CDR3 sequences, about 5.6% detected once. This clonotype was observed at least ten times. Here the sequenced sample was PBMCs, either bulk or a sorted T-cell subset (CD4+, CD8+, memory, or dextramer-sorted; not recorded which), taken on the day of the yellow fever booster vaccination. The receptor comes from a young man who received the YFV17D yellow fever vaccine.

Here the CDR3 DNA reads TGTGCCAGGATACCGGACAGGGGACAGTTCTTC. This sequence encodes CARIPDRGQFF. The rearrangement links TRBV6-2 or TRBV6-3 to TRBJ2-1; 9 bases align to TRBD1. This CDR3 has 11 amino acids. Germline V lookup: CDR1 MNHEY, CDR2 SVGEGT. V lost 9 bases to trimming and J lost 13 bases; unmatched junction nucleotides: 7.